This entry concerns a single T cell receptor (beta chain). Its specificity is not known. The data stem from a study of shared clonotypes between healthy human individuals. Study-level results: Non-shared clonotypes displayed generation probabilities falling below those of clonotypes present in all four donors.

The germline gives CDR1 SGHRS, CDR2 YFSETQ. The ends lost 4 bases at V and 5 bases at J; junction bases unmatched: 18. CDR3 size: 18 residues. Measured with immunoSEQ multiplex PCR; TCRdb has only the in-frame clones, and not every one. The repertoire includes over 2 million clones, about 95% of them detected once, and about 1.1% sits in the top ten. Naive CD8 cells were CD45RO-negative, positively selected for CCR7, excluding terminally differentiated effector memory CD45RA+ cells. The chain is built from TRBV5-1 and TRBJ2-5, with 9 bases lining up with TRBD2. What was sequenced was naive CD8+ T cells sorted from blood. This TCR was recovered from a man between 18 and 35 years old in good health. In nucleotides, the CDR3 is TGCGCCAGCAGCCCTCCTCAACCGGGACTAGCAACCGGCGAGACCCAGTACTTC. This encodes CASSPPQPGLATGETQYF. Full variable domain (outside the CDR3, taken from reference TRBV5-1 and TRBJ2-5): KAGVTQTPRYLIKTRGQQVTLSCSPISGHRSVSWYQQTPGQGLQFLFEYFSETQRNKGNFPGRFSGRQFSNSRSEMNVSTLELGDSALYLCASSPPQPGLATGETQYFGPGTRLLVL.